This T cell receptor beta chain was found in a study of molecular identifiers for immune sequencing clone quantification (dated by TCRdb to 2016 to 2019). Regarding the study in general: For a replicate experiment, RNA from around 20,000 or 100,000 naive CD8 T cells was divided into five aliquots, of which four were sequenced. This methods study benchmarked molecular-identifier clustering-based TCR repertoire sequencing (MIDCIRS) and TCR RNA copy counting, using CD8 T cells to do so.

Overall study outcomes, separate from this receptor: Approximately 3.3 recovered TCR RNA copies per cell were obtained by modeling, versus roughly 10 by digital PCR, implying a capture efficiency of 30% to 35%. Spiked-in Jurkat TCR RNA equivalent to a single cell was reported to be detectable even among fewer than 1.2 million naive CD8 T cells. The sizes of highly expanded clones could end up underestimated when identical TCR molecules share a barcode. The naive libraries included spiked-in Jurkat TCR RNA (roughly nine copies' worth), and this RNA is not part of the donor repertoire. When barcode sub-clustering was omitted, TCR diversity was inflated by chimeric consensus sequences, with chimeras reaching as high as 47%. In CMV-specific effector cells, clones with more than 20 RNA copies accounted for over 97% of molecules, whereas in naive cells such clones accounted for under 1%.

Libraries of naive CD8 T cells were built from about 19,000 to 1,100,000 sorted cells, with 10%, 30% or 50% of the purified RNA used. Naive CD8 T cells were FACS-sorted as CD8+CD4-CCR7+CD45RA+ on a BD FACSAria II into RLT Plus buffer. To test detection sensitivity, Jurkat RNA equivalent to about eleven TCR copies was spiked into samples of roughly 17,000-1,000,000 naive CD8 T cells. CD8 T cells were enriched with RosetteSep CD8+ T Cell Enrichment Cocktail and Ficoll-Paque, followed by ACK red cell lysis. V ends up 4 bases short and J 0 bases short, with an unmatched junction base count of 4. CDR1 and CDR2 are read off the germline V gene as MNHEY and SVGAGI. The CDR3 runs 15 amino acids, cysteine and phenylalanine included. Solely the CDR3 DNA is kept, with 45 bases framed from the first base. This clonotype was recorded many times. There is no known antigen for this receptor. The sample holds no much larger clone one base away, and base qualities are not on file.

Preparation of the library involved PCR. The reads were generated on a NextSeq 500. Bulk TCR libraries were made following a previously described method, with the TCR primers given in Table S5. Total RNA was purified with the Qiagen AllPrep DNA/RNA kit. Before analysis, reads from multiple sequencing runs of the same library were pooled. In the original analysis: Only reads with exact TCR constant sequence were kept, trimmed to 150 nt, and grouped by their 12-nt molecular barcodes. Reads within each barcode group were sub-clustered using a 15% Levenshtein threshold, and quality-weighted consensus sequences were constructed for each RNA molecule. Non-functional sequences were removed, as were lower-count sequences one edit away from another. Based on a fit of two negative binomial distributions, barcode sub-clusters having less than 20% of the maximum read count were discarded. Using fastp trimming at Q25 and MiXCR clonotype assembly, TCRdb reanalyzed the public sequencing data and kept in-frame beta chains. Every distinct CDR3 protein forms one entry, paired with its most common genes and DNA. These V and J calls are TCRdb output, not the study's own analysis. The table for this sample lists over 300,000 distinct CDR3 sequences; under 25% of them were counted only once. The top ten hold 0.65% to 0.75% of the sample.

The rearrangement joined TRBV6-5 to TRBJ2-3, with TRBD1 identical over 7 junction bases. The sequence was collected from a human donor in good health. Some libraries in this study had Jurkat cell RNA spiked in. Input material: naive CD8+ T cells from blood, with Jurkat cell RNA spiked in. The sample's cell subset or site label is to be understood as: FACS-sorted CD8+CD4-CCR7+CD45RA+ naive T cells. The sequence in DNA is TGTGCCAGCAGTTCCGGACAGGTTAGCACAGATACGCAGTATTTT. The translation is CASSSGQVSTDTQYF.